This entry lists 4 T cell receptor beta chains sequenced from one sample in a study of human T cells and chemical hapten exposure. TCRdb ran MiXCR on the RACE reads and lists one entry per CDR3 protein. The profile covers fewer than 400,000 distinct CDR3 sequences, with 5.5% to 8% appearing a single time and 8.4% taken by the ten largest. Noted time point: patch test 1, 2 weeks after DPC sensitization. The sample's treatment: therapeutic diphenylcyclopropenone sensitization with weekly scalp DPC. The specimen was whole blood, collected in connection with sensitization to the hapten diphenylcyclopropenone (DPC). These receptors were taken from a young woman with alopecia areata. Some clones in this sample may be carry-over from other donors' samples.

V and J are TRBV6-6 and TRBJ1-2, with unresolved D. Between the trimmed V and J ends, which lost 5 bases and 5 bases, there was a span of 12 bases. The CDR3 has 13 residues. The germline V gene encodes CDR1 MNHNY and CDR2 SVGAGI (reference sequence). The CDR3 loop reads CASSPDLLYGYTF. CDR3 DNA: TGTGCCAGCAGTCCCGACCTTCTGTATGGCTACACCTTC.

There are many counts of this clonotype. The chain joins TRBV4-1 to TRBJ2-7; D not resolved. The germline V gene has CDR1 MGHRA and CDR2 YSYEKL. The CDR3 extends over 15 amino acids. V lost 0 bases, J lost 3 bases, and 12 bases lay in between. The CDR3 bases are TGCGCCAGCAGCCAAGATCCCATACACGGCTACGAGCAGTACTTC. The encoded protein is CASSQDPIHGYEQYF.

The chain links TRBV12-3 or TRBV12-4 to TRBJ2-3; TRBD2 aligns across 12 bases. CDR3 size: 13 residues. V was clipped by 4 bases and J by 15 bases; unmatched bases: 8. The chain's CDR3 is CASSYLAGGPRYF. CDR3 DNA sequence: TGTGCCAGCAGTTACCTAGCGGGGGGGCCAAGATATTTT.

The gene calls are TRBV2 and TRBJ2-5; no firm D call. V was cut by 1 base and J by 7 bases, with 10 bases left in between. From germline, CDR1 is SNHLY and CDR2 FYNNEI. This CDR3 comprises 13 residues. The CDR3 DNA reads TGTGCCAGCAGTGAAGAGTTCATGCGGACCCAGTACTTC. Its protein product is CASSEEFMRTQYF.